These T cell receptor beta chains were read from a single sample in a study of T-cell reconstitution after alpha-beta-depleted transplantation in children. TCRdb processed the PCR reads anew with MiXCR; each CDR3 protein has one entry. Among 500,000 to 650,000 distinct CDR3 sequences listed, over 10% were seen once. This sample comprised PBMCs, mostly from graft donor cells, obtained 360 days after TCRalphabeta/CD19-depleted stem cell transplant. The origin of the receptors is a male patient aged 10-17 years who had a stem cell transplant for acute myeloid leukemia, so the T cells may come from the graft donor. CDR3s include the opening cysteine and the closing phenylalanine or tryptophan. A D gene is named only where the DNA matches it firmly. Clone size is not always given. Where it is, it says once, few, many or a class for expanded clones.

>few|TRBV4-1|TRBJ1-6|NA
TGCGCCAGCAGCCAAGAGCTCCGGGAAGCACCCCTCCACTTT
CASSQELREAPLHF
>NA|TRBV6-2/TRBV6-3|TRBJ1-3|NA
TGTGCCAGCAGTTCTCACTGGACAATTTCTGGAAACACCATATATTTT
CASSSHWTISGNTIYF
>few|TRBV29-1|TRBJ2-5|NA
TGCAGCCATCCCTCGCCAGGGGTCTGGCCAGTCAACCAAGAGACCCAGTACTTC
CSHPSPGVWPVNQETQYF
>few|TRBV29-1|TRBJ2-3|TRBD2
TGCAGCGTTTCCGGACTAGCGGGTTTCTCCACAGATACGCAGTATTTT
CSVSGLAGFSTDTQYF
>few|TRBV20-1|TRBJ2-5|TRBD2
TGCAGTGCTAGTTTTCCTAGCGGGAGGTCCCAAGAGACCCAGTACTTC
CSASFPSGRSQETQYF
>few|TRBV15|TRBJ2-1|TRBD2
TGTGCCACCAGCAGACTGGGACTAGCGGGAGTTCCGAATGAGCAGTTCTTC
CATSRLGLAGVPNEQFF
>NA|TRBV7-2|TRBJ2-3|TRBD1
TGTGCCAGCAGCTTAGCGGTTCCCAGGGGGTCAGATACGCAGTATTTT
CASSLAVPRGSDTQYF
>many|TRBV7-9|TRBJ2-1|NA
TGTGCCAGCAGCGAAAATAGCGTGGGCAATGAGCAGTTCTTC
CASSENSVGNEQFF
>NA|TRBV29-1|TRBJ2-3|NA
TGCAGCGGGGGGCTCGGAGATACGCAGTATTTT
CSGGLGDTQYF
>many|TRBV27|TRBJ2-7|NA
TGTGCCAGCAGCCTAAATTTGGGCTATTCCTACGAGCAGTACTTC
CASSLNLGYSYEQYF
>NA|TRBV7-9|TRBJ2-1|TRBD1
TGTGCCAGCAGCTTGGGGGACAGGGTTGAGCAGTTCTTC
CASSLGDRVEQFF
>NA|TRBV6-5|TRBJ2-7|NA
TGTGCCAGCAGTTCCCCTAGCGAGCAGTACTTC
CASSSPSEQYF
>NA|TRBV28|TRBJ1-1|NA
TGTGCCAGCAGTTTTTGGGACGTGGGGGCTTTCTTT
CASSFWDVGAFF
>NA|TRBV11-1|TRBJ2-2|TRBD2
TGTGCCAGCAGCTTACCCCGCAGGCGGGAGGCCACCGGGGAGCTGTTTTTT
CASSLPRRREATGELFF
>NA|TRBV5-1|TRBJ1-3|NA
TGCGCCAGCAGCTTAGGCGGGGAGGCCGGAAACACCATATATTTT
CASSLGGEAGNTIYF
>many|TRBV20-1|TRBJ2-1|NA
TGCAGTGCTAACCTAGCGCTGAGCTCCTACAATGAGCAGTTCTTC
CSANLALSSYNEQFF
>many|TRBV29-1|TRBJ2-1|NA
TGCAGCGTTGGTGCAGTCAACAATGAGCAGTTCTTC
CSVGAVNNEQFF
>NA|TRBV5-1|TRBJ2-5|NA
TGCGCCAGCAGTAGAGGGCGGGAGACCCAGTACTTC
CASSRGRETQYF
>few|TRBV27|TRBJ2-7|NA
TGTGCCAGGGGCATGTTTTACGAGCAGTACTTC
CARGMFYEQYF
>few|TRBV28|TRBJ1-1|NA
TGTGCCAGCAGTTTAGAGGGGGGTAAGGCTTTCTTT
CASSLEGGKAFF
>NA|TRBV20-1|TRBJ2-6|NA
TGCAGTGCTAGAGATCTTAACTCTGGGGCCAACGTCCTGACTTTC
CSARDLNSGANVLTF
>few|TRBV28|TRBJ2-7|NA
TGTGCCAGCAGCCCTCGACCCGGGGCAGGGCACGAGCAGTACTTC
CASSPRPGAGHEQYF
>NA|TRBV7-2|TRBJ2-7|NA
TGTGCCAGCAGCCCCCGGGGTGGGCCCCCACTCTACGAGCAGTACTTC
CASSPRGGPPLYEQYF
>many|TRBV12-3/TRBV12-4|TRBJ2-1|NA
TGTGCCAGCAGTTTAGCTACTCAAAGCTCCTACAATGAGCAGTTCTTC
CASSLATQSSYNEQFF
>few|TRBV9|TRBJ2-7|NA
TGTGCCAGCAGCGGCGGGACAGACGGGTCGGAGCAGTACTTC
CASSGGTDGSEQYF
>few|TRBV3-1|TRBJ2-3|NA
TGTGCCAGCAGCCGGGGGCGCGTTGCCCTGGGGGATACGCAGTATTTT
CASSRGRVALGDTQYF
>few|TRBV10-3|TRBJ2-3|TRBD2
TGTGCCATCAGTGACTCCGTAGCGGGACATCCAGATACGCAGTATTTT
CAISDSVAGHPDTQYF
>few|TRBV5-5|TRBJ1-5|NA
TGTGCCAGCAGCTCAGGGGATCAGCCCCAGCATTTT
CASSSGDQPQHF
>few|TRBV29-1|TRBJ2-5|TRBD1
TGCAGCGTTACTGGACAGGGAGAAGAGACCCAGTACTTC
CSVTGQGEETQYF